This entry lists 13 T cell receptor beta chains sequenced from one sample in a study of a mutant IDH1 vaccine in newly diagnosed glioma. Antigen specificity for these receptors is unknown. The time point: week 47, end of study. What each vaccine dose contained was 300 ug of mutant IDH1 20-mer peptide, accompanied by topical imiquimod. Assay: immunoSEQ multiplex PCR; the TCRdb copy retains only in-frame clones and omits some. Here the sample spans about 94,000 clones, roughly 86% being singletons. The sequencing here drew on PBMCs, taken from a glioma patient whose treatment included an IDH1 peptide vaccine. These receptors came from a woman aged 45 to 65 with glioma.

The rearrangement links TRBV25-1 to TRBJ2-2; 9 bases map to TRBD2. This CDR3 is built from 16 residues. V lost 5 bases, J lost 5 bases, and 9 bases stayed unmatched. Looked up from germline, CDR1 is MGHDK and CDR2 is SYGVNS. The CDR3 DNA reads TGTGCCAGCAGTCAGATTAGCGGGAGCAGGACCGGGGAGCTGTTTTTT. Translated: CASSQISGSRTGELFF. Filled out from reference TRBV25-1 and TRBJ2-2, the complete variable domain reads EADIYQTPRYLVIGTGKKITLECSQTMGHDKMYWYQQDPGMELHLIHYSYGVNSTEKGDLSSESTVSRIRTEHFPLTLESARPSHTSQYLCASSQISGSRTGELFFGEGSRLTVL.

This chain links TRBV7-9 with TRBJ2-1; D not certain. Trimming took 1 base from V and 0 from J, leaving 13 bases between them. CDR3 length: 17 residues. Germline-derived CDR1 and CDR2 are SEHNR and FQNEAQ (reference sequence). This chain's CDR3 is CASSLGADRSSYNEQFF. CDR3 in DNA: TGTGCCAGCAGCTTAGGGGCAGACCGAAGCTCCTACAATGAGCAGTTCTTC.

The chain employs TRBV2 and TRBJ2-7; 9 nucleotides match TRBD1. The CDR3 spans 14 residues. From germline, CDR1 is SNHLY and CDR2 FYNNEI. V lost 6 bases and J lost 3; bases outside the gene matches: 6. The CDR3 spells CASRTTGGDYEQYF. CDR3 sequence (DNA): TGTGCCAGCAGGACGACAGGGGGGGACTACGAGCAGTACTTC.

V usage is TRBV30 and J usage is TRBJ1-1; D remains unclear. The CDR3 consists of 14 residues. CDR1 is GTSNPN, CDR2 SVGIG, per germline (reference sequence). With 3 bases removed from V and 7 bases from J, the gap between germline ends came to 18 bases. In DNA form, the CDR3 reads TGTGCCTGGAGGAGATGGCAGAGAGGGATTGAAGCTTTCTTT. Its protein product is CAWRRWQRGIEAFF. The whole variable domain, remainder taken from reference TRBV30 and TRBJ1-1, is SQTIHQWPATLVQPVGSPLSLECTVEGTSNPNLYWYRQAAGRGLQLLFYSVGIGQISSEVPQNLSASRPQDRQFILSSKKLLLSDSGFYLCAWRRWQRGIEAFFGQGTRLTVV.

The CDR3 DNA reads as TGTGCCAGCAGTTCCAGACTAGCGTGGGACATTCAGTACTTC. Protein sequence: CASSSRLAWDIQYF. J is TRBJ2-4 and V is TRBV28; 8 bases line up with TRBD2. CDR1 and CDR2 from the germline V gene are MDHEN and SYDVKM. The ends lost 4 bases at V and 8 bases at J; junction bases unmatched: 7. The CDR3 length is 14 residues.

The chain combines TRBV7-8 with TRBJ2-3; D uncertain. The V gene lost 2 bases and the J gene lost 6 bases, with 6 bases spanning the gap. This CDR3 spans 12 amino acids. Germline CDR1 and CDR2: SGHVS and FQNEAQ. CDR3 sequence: CASSLQQDTQYF. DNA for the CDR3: TGTGCCAGCAGCTTACAGCAGGATACGCAGTATTTT.

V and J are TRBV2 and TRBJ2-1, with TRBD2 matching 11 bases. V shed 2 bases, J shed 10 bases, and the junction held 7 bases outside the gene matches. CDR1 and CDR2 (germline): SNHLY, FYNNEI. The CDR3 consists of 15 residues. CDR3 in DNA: TGTGCCAGCAGTGAACGCGGCCTAGCGGGAGGAGAGCAGTTCTTC. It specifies CASSERGLAGGEQFF.

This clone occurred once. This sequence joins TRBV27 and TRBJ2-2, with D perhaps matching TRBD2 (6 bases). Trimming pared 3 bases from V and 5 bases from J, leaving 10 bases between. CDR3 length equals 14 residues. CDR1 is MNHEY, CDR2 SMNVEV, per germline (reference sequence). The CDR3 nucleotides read TGTGCCAGCAGTTTCGGGAGTTGGACCGGGGAGCTGTTTTTT. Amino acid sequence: CASSFGSWTGELFF.

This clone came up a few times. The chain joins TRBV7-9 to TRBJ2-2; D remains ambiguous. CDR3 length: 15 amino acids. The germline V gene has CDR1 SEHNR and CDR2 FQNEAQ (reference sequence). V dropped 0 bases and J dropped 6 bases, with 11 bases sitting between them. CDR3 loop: CASSLAALSPGELFF. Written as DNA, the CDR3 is TGTGCCAGCAGCTTAGCGGCGCTCTCCCCCGGGGAGCTGTTTTTT.

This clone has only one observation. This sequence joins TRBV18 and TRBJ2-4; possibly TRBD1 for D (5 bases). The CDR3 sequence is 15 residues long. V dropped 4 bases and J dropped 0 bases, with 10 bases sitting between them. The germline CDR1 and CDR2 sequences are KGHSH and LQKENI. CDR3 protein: CASSLSGSAKNIQYF. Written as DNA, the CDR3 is TGTGCCAGCTCACTCTCAGGGTCAGCCAAAAACATTCAGTACTTC.

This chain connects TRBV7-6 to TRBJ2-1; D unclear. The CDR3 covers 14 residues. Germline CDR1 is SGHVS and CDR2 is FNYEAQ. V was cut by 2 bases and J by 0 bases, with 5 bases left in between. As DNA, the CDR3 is TGTGCCAGCAGCTTAATCCCCTCCTACAATGAGCAGTTCTTC. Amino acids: CASSLIPSYNEQFF.

CDR3 amino acids: CASSLSEGRGTETQYF. CDR3 in DNA: TGCGCCAGCAGCTTGAGCGAGGGACGGGGGACGGAGACCCAGTACTTC. The genes are TRBV5-1 and TRBJ2-5, with D tentatively TRBD2 (6 bases). The CDR3 is 16 amino acids. Deletions cut 1 base from V and 5 bases from J, with 18 bases between. The germline gives CDR1 SGHRS, CDR2 YFSETQ.

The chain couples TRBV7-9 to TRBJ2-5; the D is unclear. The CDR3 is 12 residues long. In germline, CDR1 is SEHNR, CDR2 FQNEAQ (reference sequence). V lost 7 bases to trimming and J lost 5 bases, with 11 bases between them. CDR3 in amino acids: CASTKRSETQYF. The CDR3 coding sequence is TGTGCCAGCACCAAAAGGTCGGAGACCCAGTACTTC.